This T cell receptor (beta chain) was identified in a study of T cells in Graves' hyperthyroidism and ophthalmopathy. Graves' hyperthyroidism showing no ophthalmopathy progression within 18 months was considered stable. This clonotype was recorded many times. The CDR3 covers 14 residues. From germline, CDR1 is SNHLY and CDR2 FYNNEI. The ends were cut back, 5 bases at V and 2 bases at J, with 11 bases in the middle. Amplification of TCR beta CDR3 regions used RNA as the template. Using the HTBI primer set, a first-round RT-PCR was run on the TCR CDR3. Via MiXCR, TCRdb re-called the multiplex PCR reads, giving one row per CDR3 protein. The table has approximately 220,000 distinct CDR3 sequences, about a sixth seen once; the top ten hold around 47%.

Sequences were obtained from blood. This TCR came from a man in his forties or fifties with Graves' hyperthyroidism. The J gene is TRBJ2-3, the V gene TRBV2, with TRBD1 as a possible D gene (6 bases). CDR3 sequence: CASSPTGFTDTQYF. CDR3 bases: TGTGCCAGCAGTCCAACAGGGTTCACAGATACGCAGTATTTT. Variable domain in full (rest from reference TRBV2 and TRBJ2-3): EPEVTQTPSHQVTQMGQEVILRCVPISNHLYFYWYRQILGQKVEFLVSFYNNEISEKSEIFDDQFSVERPDGSNFTLKIRSTKLEDSAMYFCASSPTGFTDTQYFGPGTRLTVL.